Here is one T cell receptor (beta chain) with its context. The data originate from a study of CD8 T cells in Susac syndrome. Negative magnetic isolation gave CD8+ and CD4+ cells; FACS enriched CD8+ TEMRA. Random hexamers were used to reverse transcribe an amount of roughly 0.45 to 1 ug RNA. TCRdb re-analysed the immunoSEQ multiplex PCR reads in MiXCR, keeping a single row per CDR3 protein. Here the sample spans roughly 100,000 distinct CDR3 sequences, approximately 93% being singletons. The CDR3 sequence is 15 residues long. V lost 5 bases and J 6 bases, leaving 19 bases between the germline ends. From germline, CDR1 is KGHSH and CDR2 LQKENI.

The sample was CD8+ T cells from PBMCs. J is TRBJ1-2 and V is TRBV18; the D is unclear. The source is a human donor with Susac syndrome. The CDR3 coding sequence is TGTGCCAGCTCAAATACAAGGCCCCTTCTCGATGGCTACACCTTC. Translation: CASSNTRPLLDGYTF.